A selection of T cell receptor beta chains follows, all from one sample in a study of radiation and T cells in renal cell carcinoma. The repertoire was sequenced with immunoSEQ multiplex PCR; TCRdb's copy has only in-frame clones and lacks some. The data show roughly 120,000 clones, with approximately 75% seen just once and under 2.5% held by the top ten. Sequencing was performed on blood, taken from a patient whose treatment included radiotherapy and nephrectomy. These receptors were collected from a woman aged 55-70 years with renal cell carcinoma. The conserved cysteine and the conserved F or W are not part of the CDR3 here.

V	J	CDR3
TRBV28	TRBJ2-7	ASSFPGQDSYEQY
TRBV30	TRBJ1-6	AWSLQGTANSPLH
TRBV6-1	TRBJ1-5	ASSETGDQPQH
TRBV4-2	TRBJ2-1	ASSLPGGAGNEQF
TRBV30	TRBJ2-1	AWSERGTGEQF
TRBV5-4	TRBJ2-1	ASSLTSSSYNEQF
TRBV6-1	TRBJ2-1	ASSEAYNEQF
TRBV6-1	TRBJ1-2	ASKEGQDYGYT
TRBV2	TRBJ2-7	ASSEAPTSENEQY
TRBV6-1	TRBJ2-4	ASAGGAVVKNIQY
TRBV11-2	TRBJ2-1	ASSPGPSGRAAYNEQF
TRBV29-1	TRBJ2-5	SAANAREGRGETQY
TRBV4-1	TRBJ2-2	ASSPNRYEQGTGELF
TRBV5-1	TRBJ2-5	ASSLGVGYQETQY
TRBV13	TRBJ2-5	ASSSLTSGGVETQY
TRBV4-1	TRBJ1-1	ASSQDQSGLGTEAF
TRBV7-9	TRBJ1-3	ASSLGSSGNTIY
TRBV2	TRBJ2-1	ASKRLAGGLNEQF
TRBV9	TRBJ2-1	ASSPLAGGLSYNEQF
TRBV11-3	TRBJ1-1	ASSNRDGNTEAF
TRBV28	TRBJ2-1	ASSLGRQFSYNEQF
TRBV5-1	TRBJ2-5	ASSLASGGAGKTQY
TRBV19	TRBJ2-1	ASSYGTGQF
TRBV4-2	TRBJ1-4	ASSQGRGTNEKLF
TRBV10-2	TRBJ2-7	ASSESPQGAGYEQY
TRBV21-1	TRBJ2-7	ASSRYITFSYEQY
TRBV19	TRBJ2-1	ASSLAGTSGRFKYEQF
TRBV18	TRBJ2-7	ASSVGGEIHEQY
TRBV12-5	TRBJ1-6	ASGLRDRGNSPLH
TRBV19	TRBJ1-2	ASRNRGHGYT
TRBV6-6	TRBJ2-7	ASSSLSGEQY
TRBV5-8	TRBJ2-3	ASRGRKRGSTDTQY
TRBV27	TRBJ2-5	ASTRGETQY
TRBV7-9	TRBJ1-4	ASSPGRRPEKLF
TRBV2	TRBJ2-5	ASSEGQETQY
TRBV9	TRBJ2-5	ASSATGQETQY
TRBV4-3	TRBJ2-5	ASSQGRSPQETQY
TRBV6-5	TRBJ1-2	ASRIGTGYGYT
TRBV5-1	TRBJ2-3	ASSLSQGATDTQY
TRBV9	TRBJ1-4	ASTLNSRNEKLF
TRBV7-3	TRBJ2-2	ASSTGTSGELF
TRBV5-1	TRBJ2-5	ASSLDMSQETQY
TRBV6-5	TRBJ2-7	ASSFRGDLINYEQY
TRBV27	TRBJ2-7	ASSLLAGPLNEQY
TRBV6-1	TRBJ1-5	ASSFDSSNQPQH
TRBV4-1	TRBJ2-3	ASSQVGIAGASDTQY
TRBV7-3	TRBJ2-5	ASSETGNQETQY
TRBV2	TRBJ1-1	ASRGDRDVAF
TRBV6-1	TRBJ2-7	ASRPSDGRRSEQY
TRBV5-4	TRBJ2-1	ASSPRPGTGQGTYNEQF
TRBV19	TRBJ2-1	ASIGIGGSYNEQF
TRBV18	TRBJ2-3	ASSLRGSTDTQY